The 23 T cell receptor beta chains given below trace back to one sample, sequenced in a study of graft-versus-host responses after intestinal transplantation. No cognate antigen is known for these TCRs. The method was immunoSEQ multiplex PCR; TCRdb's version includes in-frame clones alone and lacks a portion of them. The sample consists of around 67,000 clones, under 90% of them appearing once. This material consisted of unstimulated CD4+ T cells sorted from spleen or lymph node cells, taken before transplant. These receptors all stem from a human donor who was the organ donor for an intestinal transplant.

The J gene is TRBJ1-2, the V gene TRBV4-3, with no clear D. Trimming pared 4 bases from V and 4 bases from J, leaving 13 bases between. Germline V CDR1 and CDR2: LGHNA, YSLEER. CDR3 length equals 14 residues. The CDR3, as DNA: TGCGCCAGCAGCCCCTCGCTAACCCTCTATGGCTACACCTTC. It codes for CASSPSLTLYGYTF.

CDR3 loop: CASSQGITSGYSYNEQFF. The CDR3 bases are TGTGCCAGCAGCCAAGGGATCACTAGCGGATACTCCTACAATGAGCAGTTCTTC. This chain links TRBV4-2 with TRBJ2-1; TRBD2 matches 8 bases. After removal of 1 base from V and 0 bases from J, the junction contained 8 bases not matched to a gene. The CDR3 extends over 18 amino acids. Germline CDR1 reads LGHNA; CDR2 reads YNFKEQ.

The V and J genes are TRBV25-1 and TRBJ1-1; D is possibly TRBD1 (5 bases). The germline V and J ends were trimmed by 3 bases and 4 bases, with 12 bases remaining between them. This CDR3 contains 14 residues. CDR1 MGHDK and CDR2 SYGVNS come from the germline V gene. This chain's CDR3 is CASSEGGSFTEAFF. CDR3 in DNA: TGTGCCAGCAGTGAGGGGGGTTCGTTCACTGAAGCTTTCTTT.

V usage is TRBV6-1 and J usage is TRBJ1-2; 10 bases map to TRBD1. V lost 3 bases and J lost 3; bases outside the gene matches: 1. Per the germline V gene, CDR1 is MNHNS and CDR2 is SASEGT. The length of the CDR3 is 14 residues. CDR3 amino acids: CASSETGGDYGYTF. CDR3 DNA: TGTGCCAGCAGTGAGACAGGGGGCGACTATGGCTACACCTTC.

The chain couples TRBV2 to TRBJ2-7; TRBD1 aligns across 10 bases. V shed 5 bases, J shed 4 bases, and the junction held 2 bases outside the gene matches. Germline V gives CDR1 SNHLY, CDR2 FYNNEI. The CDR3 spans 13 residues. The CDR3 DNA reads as TGTGCCAGCAGTAGACAGGGGGCTTACGAGCAGTACGTC. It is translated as CASSRQGAYEQYV.

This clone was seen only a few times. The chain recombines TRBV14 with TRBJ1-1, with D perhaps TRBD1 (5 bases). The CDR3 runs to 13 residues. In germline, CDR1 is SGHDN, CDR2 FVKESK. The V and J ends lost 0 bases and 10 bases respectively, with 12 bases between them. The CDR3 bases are TGTGCCAGCAGCCAAGACCCGCAGGGTAGAGCTTTCTTT. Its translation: CASSQDPQGRAFF.

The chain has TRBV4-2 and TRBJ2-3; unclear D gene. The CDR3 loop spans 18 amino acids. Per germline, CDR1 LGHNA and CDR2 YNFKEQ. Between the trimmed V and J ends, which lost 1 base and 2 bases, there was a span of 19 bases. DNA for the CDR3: TGTGCCAGCAGCCAAGCTTTGTGGCTATCAGGCCCCACAGATACGCAGTATTTT. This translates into CASSQALWLSGPTDTQYF.

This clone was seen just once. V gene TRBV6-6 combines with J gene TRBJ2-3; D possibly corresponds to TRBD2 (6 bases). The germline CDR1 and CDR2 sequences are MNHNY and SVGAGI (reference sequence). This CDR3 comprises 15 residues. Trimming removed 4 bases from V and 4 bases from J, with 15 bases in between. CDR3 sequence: CASSLPAGKSDTQYF. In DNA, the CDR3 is TGTGCCAGCAGTTTACCGGCGGGGAAGTCAGATACGCAGTATTTT.

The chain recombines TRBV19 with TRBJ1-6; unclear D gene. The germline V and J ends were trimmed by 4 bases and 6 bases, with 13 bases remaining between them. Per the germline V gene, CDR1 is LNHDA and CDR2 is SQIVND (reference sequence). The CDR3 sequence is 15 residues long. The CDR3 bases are TGTGCCAGTAGTACAATAAGACAAGCTAATTCACCCCTCCACTTT. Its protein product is CASSTIRQANSPLHF.

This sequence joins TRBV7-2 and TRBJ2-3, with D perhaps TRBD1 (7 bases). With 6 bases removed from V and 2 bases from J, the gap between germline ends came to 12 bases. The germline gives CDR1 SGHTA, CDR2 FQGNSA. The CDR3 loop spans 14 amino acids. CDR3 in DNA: TGTGCCAGCAGGGAGGGACAGACCACAGATACGCAGTATTTT. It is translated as CASREGQTTDTQYF. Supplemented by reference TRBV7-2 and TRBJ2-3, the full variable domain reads GAGVSQSPSNKVTEKGKDVELRCDPISGHTALYWYRQSLGQGLEFLIYFQGNSAPDKSGLPSDRFSAERTGGSVSTLTIQRTQQEDSAVYLCASREGQTTDTQYFGPGTRLTVL.

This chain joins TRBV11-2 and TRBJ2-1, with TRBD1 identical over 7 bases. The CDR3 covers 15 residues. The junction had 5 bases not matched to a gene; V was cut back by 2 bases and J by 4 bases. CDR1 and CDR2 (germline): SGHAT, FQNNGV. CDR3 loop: CASSLYHRGYNEQFF. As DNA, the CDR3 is TGTGCCAGCAGCTTATACCACAGGGGATACAATGAGCAGTTCTTC.

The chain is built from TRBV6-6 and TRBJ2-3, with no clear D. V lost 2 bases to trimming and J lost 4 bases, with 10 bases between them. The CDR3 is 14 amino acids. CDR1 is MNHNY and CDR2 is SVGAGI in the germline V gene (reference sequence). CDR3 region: CASSYERLADTQYF. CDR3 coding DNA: TGTGCCAGCAGTTACGAGCGTTTAGCAGATACGCAGTATTTT.

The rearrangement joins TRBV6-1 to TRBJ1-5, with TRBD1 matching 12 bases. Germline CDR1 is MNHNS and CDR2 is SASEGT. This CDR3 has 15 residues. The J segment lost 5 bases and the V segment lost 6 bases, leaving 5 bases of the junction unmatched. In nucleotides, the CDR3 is TGTGCCAGCAGGGGGACAGGGGGCGCGTATCAGCCCCAGCATTTT. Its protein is CASRGTGGAYQPQHF.

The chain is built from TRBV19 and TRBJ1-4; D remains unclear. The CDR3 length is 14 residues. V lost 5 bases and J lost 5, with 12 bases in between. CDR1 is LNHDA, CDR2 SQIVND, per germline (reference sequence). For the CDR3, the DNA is TGTGCCAGTAGTCGCGGCTCATTCAATGAAAAACTGTTTTTT. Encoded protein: CASSRGSFNEKLFF.

The CDR3 protein is CARGLAGGELFF. DNA for the CDR3: TGTGCCAGGGGACTAGCGGGGGGGGAGCTGTTTTTT. V and J are TRBV2 and TRBJ2-2; 13 nucleotides line up with TRBD2. Germline V gives CDR1 SNHLY, CDR2 FYNNEI. The CDR3 contains 12 residues. The V segment lost 9 bases and the J segment 8 bases; nucleotides outside the gene matches: 0. Supplemented by reference TRBV2 and TRBJ2-2, the full variable domain reads EPEVTQTPSHQVTQMGQEVILRCVPISNHLYFYWYRQILGQKVEFLVSFYNNEISEKSEIFDDQFSVERPDGSNFTLKIRSTKLEDSAMYFCARGLAGGELFFGEGSRLTVL.

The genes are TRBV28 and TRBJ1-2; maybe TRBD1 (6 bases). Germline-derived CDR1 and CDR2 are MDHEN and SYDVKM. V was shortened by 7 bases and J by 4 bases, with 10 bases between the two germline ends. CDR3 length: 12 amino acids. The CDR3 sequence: CASTQGTYGYTF. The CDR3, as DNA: TGTGCCAGCACTCAGGGGACCTATGGCTACACCTTC.

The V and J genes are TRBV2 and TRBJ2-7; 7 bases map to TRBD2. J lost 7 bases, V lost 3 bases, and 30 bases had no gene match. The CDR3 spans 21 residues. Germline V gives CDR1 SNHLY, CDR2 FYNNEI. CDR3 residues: CASSERGLGSGALGFIGEQYV. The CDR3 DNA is TGTGCCAGCAGTGAGAGGGGCCTAGGGAGCGGGGCCTTGGGTTTCATAGGGGAGCAGTACGTC.

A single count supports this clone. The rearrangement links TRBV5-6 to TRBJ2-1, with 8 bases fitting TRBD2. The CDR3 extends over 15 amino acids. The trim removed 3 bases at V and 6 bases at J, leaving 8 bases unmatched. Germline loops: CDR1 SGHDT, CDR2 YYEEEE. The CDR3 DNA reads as TGTGCCAGCAGCTCCGGGGGGGAAATCGCCAATGAGCAGTTCTTC. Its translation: CASSSGGEIANEQFF.

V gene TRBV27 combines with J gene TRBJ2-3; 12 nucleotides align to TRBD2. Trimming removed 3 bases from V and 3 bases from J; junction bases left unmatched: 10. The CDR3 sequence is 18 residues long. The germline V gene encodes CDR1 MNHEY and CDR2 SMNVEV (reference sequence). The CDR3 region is CASSLRTSGTGVTDTQYF. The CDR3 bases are TGTGCCAGCAGTTTGAGGACTAGCGGGACAGGGGTGACAGATACGCAGTATTTT.

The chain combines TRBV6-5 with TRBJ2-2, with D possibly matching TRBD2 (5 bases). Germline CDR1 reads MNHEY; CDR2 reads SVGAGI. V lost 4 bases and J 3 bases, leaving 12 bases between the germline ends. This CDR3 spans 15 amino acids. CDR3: CASSFGDADTGELFF. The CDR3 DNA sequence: TGTGCCAGCAGTTTCGGGGATGCGGACACCGGGGAGCTGTTTTTT.

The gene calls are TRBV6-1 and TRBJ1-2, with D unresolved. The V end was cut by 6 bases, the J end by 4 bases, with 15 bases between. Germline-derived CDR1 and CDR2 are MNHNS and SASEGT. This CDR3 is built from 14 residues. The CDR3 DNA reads TGTGCCAGCAGGGCCCAGGAAAGCTTCTATGGCTACACCTTC. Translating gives CASRAQESFYGYTF.

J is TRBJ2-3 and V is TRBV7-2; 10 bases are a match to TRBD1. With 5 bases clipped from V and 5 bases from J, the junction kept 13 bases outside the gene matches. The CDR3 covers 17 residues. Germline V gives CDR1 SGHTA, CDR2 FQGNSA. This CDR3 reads CASSPFPGQGKRDTQYF. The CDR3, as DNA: TGTGCCAGCAGCCCGTTTCCGGGACAGGGGAAGAGAGATACGCAGTATTTT. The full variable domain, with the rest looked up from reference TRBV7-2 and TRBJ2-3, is GAGVSQSPSNKVTEKGKDVELRCDPISGHTALYWYRQSLGQGLEFLIYFQGNSAPDKSGLPSDRFSAERTGGSVSTLTIQRTQQEDSAVYLCASSPFPGQGKRDTQYFGPGTRLTVL.

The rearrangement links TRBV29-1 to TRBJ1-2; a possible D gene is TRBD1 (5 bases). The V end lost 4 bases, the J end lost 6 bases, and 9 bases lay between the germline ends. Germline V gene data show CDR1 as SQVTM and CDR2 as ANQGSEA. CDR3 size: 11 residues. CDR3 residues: CSVGGDHGYTF. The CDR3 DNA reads TGCAGCGTTGGGGGGGATCATGGCTACACCTTC.